The 12 T cell receptor beta chains listed next were all sequenced from one sample in a study of T cells in Graves' hyperthyroidism and ophthalmopathy. The investigators amplified TCR beta CDR3 regions from RNA transcripts. HTBI primers were used for first-round RT-PCR of the TCR CDR3. TCRdb independently ran MiXCR on the multiplex PCR reads; one entry per CDR3 protein. The sample holds 250,000 or so distinct CDR3 sequences; roughly 15% are singletons and the top ten take around 30%. The sample consisted of blood. These receptors originate from a woman in her fifties or sixties with Graves' hyperthyroidism that later progressed to Graves' ophthalmopathy.

This clonotype was counted ten times or more. The J gene is TRBJ2-5, the V gene TRBV7-9; no clear D. Trimming left V 5 bases short and J 4 bases short, with 11 bases between. There are 13 residues in the CDR3. Germline V gives CDR1 SEHNR, CDR2 FQNEAQ (reference sequence). For the CDR3, the DNA is TGTGCCAGCAGCGATATGATGGGAGAGACCCAGTACTTC. Translated: CASSDMMGETQYF.

This clonotype has ten or more counts. The chain links TRBV12-3 or TRBV12-4 to TRBJ1-1, with TRBD1 as a possible D gene (6 bases). Trimming took 2 bases from V and 5 from J, leaving 15 bases between them. The CDR3 is 15 residues long. In DNA form, the CDR3 reads TGTGCCAGCAGTTTAAACGGACAGCTCGGGACTGAAGCTTTCTTT. Translating it yields CASSLNGQLGTEAFF.

This clonotype occurred many times. The chain uses TRBV9 and TRBJ1-1, with TRBD1 identical over 11 bases. The ends lost 3 bases at V and 3 bases at J; junction bases unmatched: 1. The CDR3 is 14 residues long. Per germline, CDR1 SGDLS and CDR2 YYNGEE. The CDR3 here is CASSAGQGDTEAFF. CDR3 in DNA: TGTGCCAGCAGCGCGGGACAGGGGGACACTGAAGCTTTCTTT.

V gene TRBV7-3 combines with J gene TRBJ2-7; D may correspond to TRBD1 or TRBD2 (5 bases each). The germline CDR1 and CDR2 sequences are SGHTA and FQGTGA. The germline V and J ends were trimmed by 5 bases and 5 bases, with 22 bases remaining between them. The CDR3 runs 16 residues. In DNA form, the CDR3 reads TGTGCCAGCAGCCAAGGGGTTGGATTCCCGGGGAACGAGCAGTACTTC. It codes for CASSQGVGFPGNEQYF.

This clonotype came up many times. This chain links TRBV28 with TRBJ1-5, with a possible D match to TRBD1 (6 bases). Germline CDR1 is MDHEN and CDR2 is SYDVKM. The CDR3 contains 12 residues. Trimming removed 6 bases from V and 7 bases from J, with 10 bases in between. CDR3 sequence: CASRTGTQPQHF. DNA of the CDR3: TGTGCCAGCAGAACAGGGACCCAGCCCCAGCATTTT.

The rearrangement links TRBV6-1 to TRBJ1-2, with 10 bases matching TRBD1. The CDR3 consists of 17 residues. Per germline, CDR1 MNHNS and CDR2 SASEGT. V was clipped by 5 bases and J by 2 bases; unmatched bases: 11. CDR3 nucleotide sequence: TGTGCCAGCAGTCCCCCGGGACAGGGGCCTTCAAACTATGGCTACACCTTC. This codes for CASSPPGQGPSNYGYTF.

A few counts support this clonotype. The chain carries TRBV28 and TRBJ2-1; D is unresolved. In germline, CDR1 is MDHEN, CDR2 SYDVKM. V lost 2 bases and J 10 bases, leaving 9 bases between the germline ends. The CDR3 length is 12 residues. CDR3 sequence: CASSLQISEQFF. The CDR3 nucleotides are TGTGCCAGCAGTTTACAGATATCAGAGCAGTTCTTC.

This clonotype came up a few times. The chain links TRBV6-1 to TRBJ2-1, with TRBD2 identical over 9 bases. This CDR3 is built from 16 residues. V shed 6 bases, J shed 9 bases, and the junction held 15 bases outside the gene matches. Germline CDR1 MNHNS, CDR2 SASEGT. The DNA for the CDR3 is TGTGCCAGCAGCCGTTTGGCGGGAGGGGGGTATGGTGAGCAGTTCTTC. Amino acids: CASSRLAGGGYGEQFF.

This clonotype was found many times. The V gene is TRBV24-1, the J gene TRBJ2-7, with 7 bases lining up with TRBD2. Germline V gene sequence: CDR1 KGHDR, CDR2 SFDVKD. J gave up 1 base and V 1 base, and 9 bases lay outside the gene matches. The CDR3 has 17 residues. CDR3: CATSDFRGDGASYEQYF. CDR3 nucleotides: TGTGCCACCAGTGATTTCCGGGGGGACGGGGCTTCCTACGAGCAGTACTTC.

In the case of this clonotype: One end of the junction does not line up with germline, which may come from a read error. The V gene is TRBV2, the J gene TRBJ2-3; D is possibly TRBD2 (6 bases). The CDR3 is 14 amino acids. CDR1 is SNHLY, CDR2 FYNNEI, per germline. The CDR3 loop reads CASTAGSPADTQYF. The CDR3 bases are TGCGCCAGCACGGCGGGGAGCCCCGCGGATACGCAGTATTTT.

This clonotype came up many times. The chain recombines TRBV11-2 with TRBJ2-3; 10 bases match TRBD2. Germline V gene lookup returns CDR1 SGHAT and CDR2 FQNNGV. There are 18 residues in the CDR3. After removal of 4 bases from V and 2 bases from J, the junction contained 12 bases not matched to a gene. The CDR3 reads CASSSRGSGRQHTDTQYF. CDR3 DNA: TGTGCCAGCAGCTCGAGAGGTAGCGGGAGGCAACACACAGATACGCAGTATTTT.

This clonotype was recorded many times. This chain uses TRBV2 with TRBJ1-6, with D possibly matching TRBD1 (6 bases). The germline V gene has CDR1 SNHLY and CDR2 FYNNEI. V gave up 4 bases and J gave up 5 bases, with 12 bases separating them. The CDR3 totals 15 residues. The CDR3: CASSVQGQDNSPLHF. The CDR3 bases are TGTGCCAGCAGTGTACAGGGCCAGGATAATTCACCCCTCCACTTT.